One sample yielded the 24 T cell receptor beta chains listed below, sequenced in a study of spatial heterogeneity in lung cancer (dated by TCRdb to about 2019). The library was produced with 5' RACE. These reads were obtained on a NextSeq 500. TCRdb handled the public reads itself, with Q25 trimming in fastp and clone calling in MiXCR, and kept productive beta chains. Here each entry gathers all rows of one CDR3 protein and keeps the most common genes and DNA. The sample yields approximately 15,000 distinct CDR3 sequences; roughly 4% were counted once. The ten top clones hold approximately 9% of the sample. Per the publication, the time point label means: sample taken at primary tumor resection. The input for sequencing was normal lung tissue next to the tumor, taken at surgery. The receptor set was obtained from a male donor with early-stage non-small cell lung cancer.

Concerning this clonotype: This beta chain represents an off-target read in a library built for alpha chains; its size is of limited meaning. The chain joins TRBV28 to TRBJ2-3; TRBD2 aligns across 7 bases. J lost 5 bases, V lost 3 bases, and 11 bases had no gene match. In germline, CDR1 is MDHEN, CDR2 SYDVKM. The CDR3 sequence is 16 residues long. In DNA form, the CDR3 reads TGTGCCAGCAGTTTGGAGGCGGGAGCGGGATTAGATACGCAGTATTTT. Translated, it gives CASSLEAGAGLDTQYF.

This clonotype came up many times. As an off-target read in a library built for alpha chains, this beta chain has a frequency of little significance. J is TRBJ2-3 and V is TRBV7-3; the D is unclear. The CDR3 runs 15 residues. V was cut by 1 base and J by 2 bases, with 10 bases left in between. Germline V gives CDR1 SGHTA, CDR2 FQGTGA. DNA of the CDR3: TGTGCCAGCAGCTTAATGGGCCTACTCACAGATACGCAGTATTTT. Translated: CASSLMGLLTDTQYF. The variable domain in full, with the rest retrieved from reference TRBV7-3 and TRBJ2-3, is GAGVSQTPSNKVTEKGKYVELRCDPISGHTALYWYRQSLGQGPEFLIYFQGTGAADDSGLPNDRFFAVRPEGSVSTLKIQRTERGDSAVYLCASSLMGLLTDTQYFGPGTRLTVL.

This clonotype appeared many times. Because the library targeted alpha chains, this beta chain is an off-target read whose size means little. This chain joins TRBV7-8 and TRBJ2-5; 9 bases map to TRBD2. This CDR3 is 17 amino acids long. Germline CDR1 and CDR2: SGHVS and FQNEAQ. The ends lost 0 bases at V and 1 base at J; junction bases unmatched: 6. CDR3 DNA: TGTGCCAGCAGCTTAGCGGCCCTAGCGGGGACCCAAGAGACCCAGTACTTC. Protein sequence: CASSLAALAGTQETQYF.

This clonotype was detected many times. This beta chain lies outside the target of a library built for alpha chains; its clone size means little. CDR3 amino acids: CASSLASGSQETQYF. The DNA for the CDR3 is TGCGCCAGCAGCTTGGCTAGCGGGAGCCAAGAGACCCAGTACTTC. V gene TRBV5-1 combines with J gene TRBJ2-5, with 10 bases identical to TRBD2. The trim removed 0 bases at V and 1 base at J, leaving 0 bases unmatched. CDR3 size: 15 residues. Germline V gene data show CDR1 as SGHRS and CDR2 as YFSETQ.

This clonotype has a count of ten or more. The library was built for alpha chains, so this beta chain is an off-target read and its size means little. The chain joins TRBV12-3 or TRBV12-4 to TRBJ2-5; D remains unclear. The length of the CDR3 is 14 residues. V shed 3 bases and J shed 5 bases, with 13 bases lying between them. The chain's CDR3 is CASSFPGFQETQYF. The CDR3 bases are TGTGCCAGCAGTTTCCCTGGGTTTCAGGAGACCCAGTACTTC.

This clonotype was counted ten times or more. In a library made to pick up alpha chains, this beta chain is a stray read with a size that means little. This chain links TRBV4-2 with TRBJ2-7; TRBD1 matches 9 bases. CDR3 length: 15 amino acids. With 0 bases clipped from V and 2 bases from J, the junction kept 2 bases outside the gene matches. The germline CDR1 and CDR2 sequences are LGHNA and YNFKEQ. The CDR3 DNA reads as TGTGCCAGCAGCCAAGATCGACAGGGGGCCTACGAGCAGTACTTC. Encoded protein: CASSQDRQGAYEQYF.

This clonotype was observed at least ten times. The library was built for alpha chains, so this beta chain is an off-target read and its size means little. V gene TRBV4-3 combines with J gene TRBJ2-3; TRBD2 is a possible D gene (6 bases). The CDR3 extends over 18 amino acids. Between the trimmed V and J ends, which lost 4 bases and 2 bases, there was a span of 22 bases. CDR1 and CDR2 (germline): LGHNA, YSLEER. The CDR3 here is CASSPSNGRASATDTQYF. CDR3 DNA sequence: TGCGCCAGCAGCCCATCGAACGGCCGGGCTAGCGCCACAGATACGCAGTATTTT.

This clonotype showed up many times. This beta chain slipped into a library made for alpha chains as a stray read, so its size is not meaningful. This rearrangement joins TRBV12-3 or TRBV12-4 to TRBJ2-7; 7 bases match TRBD2. The CDR3 extends over 14 amino acids. V shed 0 bases, J shed 3 bases, and the junction held 2 bases outside the gene matches. The CDR3 protein is CASSLALASYEQYF. For the CDR3, the DNA is TGTGCCAGCAGTTTAGCACTAGCGAGCTACGAGCAGTACTTC.

At least ten counts were recorded for this clonotype. Since the library was made to target alpha chains, this beta chain is a stray read and its abundance is not meaningful. The genes are TRBV9 and TRBJ2-7; D gene unclear. Per germline, CDR1 SGDLS and CDR2 YYNGEE. This CDR3 comprises 15 residues. Deletions cut 4 bases from V and 2 bases from J, with 16 bases between. DNA for the CDR3: TGTGCCAGCAGCCCATCCCCCCAAACTACCTACGAGCAGTACTTC. This encodes CASSPSPQTTYEQYF.

This clonotype has a count of ten or more. This beta chain is a stray read from a library made for alpha chains; its abundance is not meaningful. The chain uses TRBV10-3 and TRBJ2-7; the match to TRBD2 covers 9 bases. The CDR3 loop spans 14 amino acids. Trimming cost V 6 bases and J 2 bases; bases outside gene matches: 5. Per germline, CDR1 ENHRY and CDR2 SYGVKD. The CDR3 region has the DNA TGTGCCATCAGGGCGACTAGCGGAACCTACGAGCAGTACTTC. Protein sequence: CAIRATSGTYEQYF.

This clonotype has ten or more counts. Since it is a stray read in a library aimed at alpha chains, this beta chain has a size that is not meaningful. The J gene is TRBJ2-5, the V gene TRBV12-3 or TRBV12-4, with a possible D match to TRBD1 (6 bases). The CDR3 totals 13 residues. V lost 3 bases and J 4 bases, leaving 9 bases between the germline ends. DNA for the CDR3: TGTGCCAGCAGTTTTGTGACAGGAGAGACCCAGTACTTC. Translating gives CASSFVTGETQYF.

In its sample, this clonotype was seen many times. Within a library made for alpha chains, this beta chain is off target, and its count is uninformative. The V and J genes are TRBV7-2 and TRBJ2-1; D is ambiguous. This CDR3 is built from 13 residues. The V gene lost 2 bases and the J gene lost 6 bases, with 8 bases spanning the gap. Per the germline V gene, CDR1 is SGHTA and CDR2 is FQGNSA. CDR3 amino acids: CASSLSSVNEQFF. The CDR3 nucleotides are TGTGCCAGCAGCTTATCTTCGGTCAATGAGCAGTTCTTC.

As to this clonotype: Since it is a stray read in a library aimed at alpha chains, this beta chain has a size that is not meaningful. CDR3 region: CASTPGGSYNEQFF. CDR3 in DNA: TGTGCCAGTACCCCAGGGGGGTCCTACAATGAGCAGTTCTTC. The chain is built from TRBV5-5 and TRBJ2-1, with a possible D match to TRBD1 (7 bases). This CDR3 contains 14 residues. Germline lookup yields CDR1 SGHKS and CDR2 YYEKEE (reference sequence). V lost 8 bases and J 1 base, leaving 13 bases between the germline ends. Complete variable domain (other parts from reference TRBV5-5 and TRBJ2-1): DAGVTQSPTHLIKTRGQQVTLRCSPISGHKSVSWYQQVLGQGPQFIFQYYEKEERGRGNFPDRFSARQFPNYSSELNVNALLLGDSALYLCASTPGGSYNEQFFGPGTRLTVL.

In this sample, this clonotype turned up many times. This beta chain appears as a stray read in a library generated for alpha chains; its size is not informative. The V and J genes are TRBV4-1 and TRBJ2-1; D not certain. V was clipped by 4 bases and J by 0 bases, with 22 bases between them. There are 19 residues in the CDR3. The germline V gene encodes CDR1 MGHRA and CDR2 YSYEKL. CDR3 in amino acids: CASSPVLPAVRSSYNEQFF. The CDR3 nucleotides read TGCGCCAGCAGCCCCGTGCTACCGGCAGTACGGAGCTCCTACAATGAGCAGTTCTTC.

This clonotype has at least ten counts. In a library made to pick up alpha chains, this beta chain is a stray read with a size that means little. This chain joins TRBV3-1 and TRBJ2-3; D perhaps matches TRBD2 (5 bases). Trimming shortened V by 5 bases and J by 5 bases, and 11 bases separated the two germline ends. Germline CDR1 LGHDT, CDR2 YNNKEL (reference sequence). The CDR3 has 13 amino acids. The CDR3 sequence is CASSYLEGDTQYF. CDR3 DNA sequence: TGTGCCAGCAGCTATCTAGAGGGAGATACGCAGTATTTT.

This clonotype has a count of ten or more. The library was designed around alpha chains, so this beta chain is a stray read whose abundance carries little weight. The chain couples TRBV18 to TRBJ1-4; D is perhaps TRBD1 (5 bases). Germline CDR1 and CDR2: KGHSH and LQKENI. Trimming removed 3 bases from V and 4 bases from J, with 12 bases in between. The CDR3 has 15 residues. The CDR3 protein is CASSPLQAFNEKLFF. CDR3 nucleotides: TGTGCCAGCTCACCTTTACAGGCATTTAATGAAAAACTGTTTTTT.

This clonotype was recorded at least ten times. This beta chain is off target for a library built for alpha chains, so its abundance means little. The V gene is TRBV28, the J gene TRBJ1-6; D call uncertain. Germline V CDR1 and CDR2: MDHEN, SYDVKM. The length of the CDR3 is 15 residues. The ends were cut back, 3 bases at V and 1 base at J, with 7 bases in the middle. The CDR3 DNA is TGTGCCAGCAGTTTCCGGGGTTCCTATAATTCACCCCTCCACTTT. This translates into CASSFRGSYNSPLHF. Full variable domain (rest looked up from reference TRBV28 and TRBJ1-6): DVKVTQSSRYLVKRTGEKVFLECVQDMDHENMFWYRQDPGLGLRLIYFSYDVKMKEKGDIPEGYSVSREKKERFSLILESASTNQTSMYLCASSFRGSYNSPLHFGNGTRLTVT.

At least ten counts were recorded for this clonotype. As an off-target read in a library built for alpha chains, this beta chain has a frequency of little significance. The chain is built from TRBV6-5 and TRBJ2-2, with TRBD1 as a possible D gene (8 bases). Germline V CDR1 and CDR2: MNHEY, SVGAGI. The CDR3 runs to 14 residues. V was clipped by 10 bases and J by 5 bases, with 17 bases between them. The CDR3, as DNA: TGTGCCACCCACAGGGGGGGGAGGACCGGGGAGCTGTTTTTT. This encodes CATHRGGRTGELFF.

This clonotype was recorded many times. This beta chain appears as a stray read in a library generated for alpha chains; its size is not informative. J is TRBJ1-1 and V is TRBV4-1; D uncertain. V lost 2 bases and J lost 9, with 7 bases in between. Germline lookup yields CDR1 MGHRA and CDR2 YSYEKL. The CDR3 sequence is 11 residues long. CDR3 in DNA: TGCGCCAGCAGCCAAAGTGGGAAAGCTTTCTTT. Translated: CASSQSGKAFF.

Many counts were recorded for this clonotype. In a library made to pick up alpha chains, this beta chain is a stray read with a size that means little. This rearrangement joins TRBV20-1 to TRBJ2-7; 12 bases align to TRBD2. The CDR3 totals 14 residues. Germline V lookup: CDR1 DFQATT, CDR2 SNEGSKA (reference sequence). Trimming took 6 bases from V and 4 from J; bases not matched to a gene: 7. The CDR3 sequence is CSATLAGGKYEQYF. The CDR3 region has the DNA TGCAGTGCCACTCTAGCGGGAGGGAAGTACGAGCAGTACTTC.

This clonotype showed up many times. With the library built for alpha chains, this beta chain is off target and its frequency is not meaningful. V usage is TRBV27 and J usage is TRBJ2-6, with 12 bases identical to TRBD2. The CDR3 has 19 residues. The V gene end was trimmed by 5 bases and the J gene end by 0 bases; junction bases not matched to a gene: 8. Per germline, CDR1 MNHEY and CDR2 SMNVEV (reference sequence). This CDR3 reads CASSALAGGLPSGANVLTF. The CDR3 nucleotides are TGTGCCAGCAGTGCTCTAGCGGGAGGGCTCCCCTCTGGGGCCAACGTCCTGACTTTC.

Points on this clonotype: A library prepared for alpha chains yielded this beta chain as an off-target read; its size is of little meaning. CDR3 amino acids: CASSARTGTYGYTF. As DNA, the CDR3 is TGTGCCAGTAGTGCGCGGACAGGGACCTATGGCTACACCTTC. The rearrangement joins TRBV19 to TRBJ1-2; the match to TRBD1 covers 8 bases. CDR3 length: 14 amino acids. The trim removed 5 bases at V and 4 bases at J, leaving 6 bases unmatched. Germline lookup yields CDR1 LNHDA and CDR2 SQIVND (reference sequence).

This clonotype was detected many times. The library was built for alpha chains, so this beta chain is an off-target read and its size means little. V gene TRBV29-1 combines with J gene TRBJ1-2; 8 positions agree with TRBD1. Trimming took 1 base from V and 2 from J; bases not matched to a gene: 0. This CDR3 has 13 amino acids. Germline CDR1 is SQVTM and CDR2 is ANQGSEA. CDR3 residues: CSVEGQGNYGYTF. CDR3 nucleotides: TGCAGCGTTGAAGGACAGGGGAACTATGGCTACACCTTC.

This clonotype showed up many times. The library was built for alpha chains, so this beta chain is an off-target read and its size means little. The chain joins TRBV6-6 to TRBJ1-3, with D uncertain. V lost 2 bases and J 7 bases, leaving 9 bases between the germline ends. The CDR3 is 13 amino acids. Germline CDR1 and CDR2: MNHNY and SVGAGI (reference sequence). The CDR3 nucleotides are TGTGCCAGCAGTTACGAAGGGCGCAACACCATATATTTT. This sequence encodes CASSYEGRNTIYF.